Each of the 6 T cell receptor beta chains below was sequenced from the same sample in a study of T-cell reconstitution after alpha-beta-depleted transplantation in children. Preparation of the TCRbeta library involved a method that used unique molecular identifiers. TCRdb re-analysed the PCR reads in MiXCR, keeping a single row per CDR3 protein. The profile shows around 380,000 distinct CDR3 sequences, roughly a tenth of them singletons. Specimen: PBMCs from the stem cell graft donor, collected from the stem cell graft. The source is a human donor who donated a stem cell graft to a child with acute myeloid leukemia.

The J gene is TRBJ2-3, the V gene TRBV12-3 or TRBV12-4; D possibly corresponds to TRBD1 (6 bases). The CDR3 is made up of 14 amino acids. Trimming pared 6 bases from V and 6 bases from J, leaving 16 bases between. The CDR3 is CASSPRGYGDTQYF. CDR3 bases: TGTGCCAGCAGCCCGAGGGGGTACGGGGATACGCAGTATTTT.

The chain is built from TRBV5-1 and TRBJ1-1; no clear D gene. The CDR3 is 16 residues long. The germline CDR1 and CDR2 sequences are SGHRS and YFSETQ. V dropped 0 bases and J dropped 2 bases, with 14 bases sitting between them. The CDR3 protein is CASSLVAARPNTEAFF. In nucleotides, the CDR3 is TGCGCCAGCAGCTTGGTAGCGGCCAGACCCAACACTGAAGCTTTCTTT. The whole variable domain, filled in from reference TRBV5-1 and TRBJ1-1, reads KAGVTQTPRYLIKTRGQQVTLSCSPISGHRSVSWYQQTPGQGLQFLFEYFSETQRNKGNFPGRFSGRQFSNSRSEMNVSTLELGDSALYLCASSLVAARPNTEAFFGQGTRLTVV.

This clonotype was observed a few times. The chain has TRBV20-1 and TRBJ2-5; TRBD2 is a possible D gene (5 bases). The V and J ends lost 3 bases and 3 bases respectively, with 5 bases between them. The CDR3 runs to 11 residues. Germline V gives CDR1 DFQATT, CDR2 SNEGSKA (reference sequence). CDR3 bases: TGCAGTGCTAGCGGGAAAGAGACCCAGTACTTC. It is translated as CSASGKETQYF.

The chain employs TRBV27 and TRBJ1-1; 8 nucleotides line up with TRBD1. V lost 6 bases to trimming and J lost 5 bases; unmatched junction nucleotides: 5. CDR1 is MNHEY and CDR2 is SMNVEV in the germline V gene (reference sequence). This CDR3 is built from 13 residues. The CDR3 region has the DNA TGTGCCAGCAGAACCAGACAGGGGACTGAAGCTTTCTTT. Protein sequence: CASRTRQGTEAFF.

About this clonotype: The junction does not match germline at one end; this may be a read error. The chain recombines TRBV7-3 with TRBJ2-1, with 8 bases that match TRBD2. CDR1 and CDR2 from the germline V gene are SGHTA and FQGTGA. There are 16 residues in the CDR3. The CDR3 spells CVSSPGASGYYNEQFF. CDR3 nucleotide sequence: TGTGTCAGCAGCCCAGGGGCTAGCGGGTACTACAATGAGCAGTTCTTC. Full variable domain (remainder filled in from reference TRBV7-3 and TRBJ2-1): GAGVSQTPSNKVTEKGKYVELRCDPISGHTALYWYRQSLGQGPEFLIYFQGTGAADDSGLPNDRFFAVRPEGSVSTLKIQRTERGDSAVYLCVSSPGASGYYNEQFFGPGTRLTVL.

The gene calls are TRBV29-1 and TRBJ1-2; D possibly corresponds to TRBD1 (5 bases). CDR1 is SQVTM, CDR2 ANQGSEA, per germline. There are 14 residues in the CDR3. Trimming cost V 2 bases and J 8 bases, with 18 bases left between them. The CDR3 nucleotides read TGCAGCGTTGAATCTGACAGTAGGCGCGGAGGCTACACCTTC. Its translation: CSVESDSRRGGYTF.